One sample yielded the 12 T cell receptor beta chains listed below, sequenced in a study of T cells in localized non-small cell lung cancer. TCRdb's table, derived via immunoSEQ multiplex PCR, lists solely in-frame clones and lacks some. The sample has around 100,000 clones, approximately 86% seen once. Sequenced material: peripheral blood, taken before any cancer treatment. These receptors came from a man aged 35 to 70 with stage I squamous cell lung carcinoma.

The V call is TRBV27, the J call TRBJ2-2; unclear D gene. Per germline, CDR1 MNHEY and CDR2 SMNVEV (reference sequence). Trimming stripped 3 bases from V and 0 bases from J, with 8 bases between. CDR3 length: 15 amino acids. The CDR3 nucleotides read TGTGCCAGCAGTTTGGGCTCCGCGAACACCGGGGAGCTGTTTTTT. Translated, it gives CASSLGSANTGELFF.

The rearrangement joins TRBV4-1 to TRBJ1-5; D unclear. The V end was cut by 4 bases, the J end by 1 base, with 26 bases between. In germline, CDR1 is MGHRA, CDR2 YSYEKL. The CDR3 consists of 20 residues. CDR3 nucleotides: TGCGCCAGCAGCCCGGAGTATCGGGGTAGGGTATCCCGGAGCAATCAGCCCCAGCATTTT. Translated: CASSPEYRGRVSRSNQPQHF.

This clone was counted only a few times. The CDR3 DNA reads TGTGCCAGCAGCCAAGAGGTCTCAGGGGCGAACACCGGGGAGCTGTTTTTT. Protein sequence: CASSQEVSGANTGELFF. This chain connects TRBV4-2 to TRBJ2-2, with D perhaps TRBD1 (6 bases). The CDR3 is 17 residues long. The germline V and J ends were trimmed by 0 bases and 0 bases, with 11 bases remaining between them. Germline assignment: CDR1 LGHNA and CDR2 YNFKEQ.

This chain uses TRBV9 with TRBJ2-1; the D gene is possibly TRBD1 (5 bases). Between the trimmed V and J ends, which lost 0 bases and 5 bases, there was a span of 12 bases. The CDR3 spans 15 residues. Germline V lookup: CDR1 SGDLS, CDR2 YYNGEE. For the CDR3, the DNA is TGTGCCAGCAGCGTAGTAGGGGATTTCAACAATGAGCAGTTCTTC. This codes for CASSVVGDFNNEQFF.

This chain links TRBV11-2 with TRBJ1-2; D possibly corresponds to TRBD1 (6 bases). This CDR3 is 15 amino acids long. Germline CDR1 reads SGHAT; CDR2 reads FQNNGV. Trimming cost V 1 base and J 2 bases, with 11 bases left between them. The CDR3 sequence is CASSLATGANYGYTF. The CDR3 nucleotides read TGTGCCAGCAGCTTAGCGACAGGAGCAAACTATGGCTACACCTTC.

The genes are TRBV13 and TRBJ1-1; 8 bases map to TRBD1. The CDR3 sequence is 14 residues long. With 3 bases clipped from V and 5 bases from J, the junction kept 5 bases outside the gene matches. CDR1 is PRHDT and CDR2 is FYEKMQ in the germline V gene (reference sequence). The CDR3, as DNA: TGTGCCAGCAGCTTCGGACAGGGAATTACTGAAGCTTTCTTT. This encodes CASSFGQGITEAFF.

J is TRBJ2-7 and V is TRBV7-2; 8 bases agree with TRBD1. The V segment lost 2 bases and the J segment 3 bases; nucleotides outside the gene matches: 0. The CDR3 contains 13 residues. Germline V gene sequence: CDR1 SGHTA, CDR2 FQGNSA. CDR3 DNA: TGTGCCAGCAGCTTAACAGGGGGCTACGAGCAGTACTTC. Translating it yields CASSLTGGYEQYF.

In DNA form, the CDR3 reads TGCGCCAGCAGCTTGGCAGGGGAACCTGGAAACACCATATATTTT. Its protein is CASSLAGEPGNTIYF. The rearrangement uses TRBV5-1 and TRBJ1-3; D may be TRBD1 (6 bases). This CDR3 is 15 amino acids long. Germline V gives CDR1 SGHRS, CDR2 YFSETQ. V was shortened by 0 bases and J by 2 bases, with 9 bases between the two germline ends.

This chain joins TRBV30 and TRBJ1-1, with a possible D match to TRBD1 (6 bases). Trimming left V 0 bases short and J 4 bases short, with 18 bases between. The CDR3 runs 16 residues. Germline CDR1 reads GTSNPN; CDR2 reads SVGIG (reference sequence). The CDR3 reads CAWSVQGILQVTEAFF. CDR3 nucleotide sequence: TGTGCCTGGAGTGTACAGGGAATTCTTCAAGTCACTGAAGCTTTCTTT.

The V and J genes are TRBV5-1 and TRBJ1-2; D might be TRBD1 (5 bases). The CDR3 length is 16 residues. V was trimmed by 4 bases and J by 4 bases, leaving 20 bases between them. The germline gives CDR1 SGHRS, CDR2 YFSETQ. CDR3 in DNA: TGCGCCAGCAGCATAGCCTCCGGGACGGCAGTCTATGGCTACACCTTC. Protein product: CASSIASGTAVYGYTF.

V gene TRBV19 combines with J gene TRBJ1-1; no definite D call. Per germline, CDR1 LNHDA and CDR2 SQIVND (reference sequence). V was pared by 4 bases and J by 1 base, with 7 bases between. This CDR3 is 13 amino acids long. Here the CDR3 reads CASSTQKNTEAFF. The CDR3 nucleotides are TGTGCCAGTAGTACTCAGAAGAACACTGAAGCTTTCTTT.

This CDR3 is CASSGQGLGNQPQHF. The CDR3 coding sequence is TGTGCCAGTAGTGGGCAGGGGTTGGGCAATCAGCCCCAGCATTTT. The chain is built from TRBV19 and TRBJ1-5, with a weak D call TRBD1 (6 bases). Germline lookup yields CDR1 LNHDA and CDR2 SQIVND (reference sequence). V dropped 5 bases and J dropped 2 bases, with 13 bases sitting between them. This CDR3 has 15 residues. Complete variable domain (other parts from reference TRBV19 and TRBJ1-5): DGGITQSPKYLFRKEGQNVTLSCEQNLNHDAMYWYRQDPGQGLRLIYYSQIVNDFQKGDIAEGYSVSREKKESFPLTVTSAQKNPTAFYLCASSGQGLGNQPQHFGDGTRLSIL.